This entry concerns a single TCR beta chain. The data stem from a study of blood T cell repertoires in COVID-19. Study-wide background: PBMCs, B-cell-depleted T cells, or T cells were the source of the cDNA or gDNA that made up the material.

Those who participated ranged in age from roughly 18 to 89 years and resided in 20 to 30 US areas. In the original processing: Reference gene primer amplification yielded estimated nucleated cell counts. Libraries were prepared by immunoSEQ multiplex PCR; TCRdb keeps only in-frame clonotypes and omits some of them. D and trimming come from the DNA, and the V and J calls and clone size come from that table. Counted here are roughly 350,000 clones, roughly 90% occurring once; the ten biggest clones make up roughly 18%. The sample consisted of PBMCs or T cells enriched from blood (not recorded which). This receptor was taken from a woman in her twenties or thirties who had recovered from COVID-19.

CDR3 sequence reads: CASSELGETQYF. The CDR3 coding sequence is TGTGCCAGTTCTGAGCTCGGAGAGACCCAGTACTTC. This sequence joins TRBV12-3 or TRBV12-4 and TRBJ2-5; D gene uncertain. This CDR3 has 12 amino acids. The V gene lost 9 bases and the J gene lost 4 bases, with 12 bases spanning the gap.